This TCR beta chain was recovered during a study of shared clonotypes between healthy human individuals. Looking at the study overall: CD4 naive and memory got three plates each, CD8 naive two, CD8 memory one.

As to this clone: Its antigen remains unidentified.

Naive CD8 cells were CD45RO-negative, positively selected for CCR7, excluding terminally differentiated effector memory CD45RA+ cells. All of the donors resided in Nashville, Tennessee, and each was a Caucasian adult. The assay was immunoSEQ multiplex PCR, and TCRdb's table has in-frame clones only and misses some. Here the sample spans over 750,000 clones, approximately 96% being singletons. V lost 7 bases and J 0 bases, leaving 10 bases between the germline ends. The CDR3 is 14 amino acids. Germline values: CDR1 LNHDA, CDR2 SQIVND (reference sequence). Study conclusions and caveats: Non-shared clonotypes showed lower generation probabilities than clonotypes common to all four donors.

This TCR came from a man younger than 40 in good health. Sequenced material: naive CD8+ T cells sorted from blood. The V gene is TRBV19, the J gene TRBJ1-3; D not certain. For the CDR3, the DNA is TGTGCCAGTAAGCGTTTAAGCTCTGGAAACACCATATATTTT. Translating gives CASKRLSSGNTIYF. The full variable domain, with the rest looked up from reference TRBV19 and TRBJ1-3, is DGGITQSPKYLFRKEGQNVTLSCEQNLNHDAMYWYRQDPGQGLRLIYYSQIVNDFQKGDIAEGYSVSREKKESFPLTVTSAQKNPTAFYLCASKRLSSGNTIYFGEGSWLTVV.